Each of the 7 T cell receptor beta chains below was sequenced from the same sample in a study of neoadjuvant nivolumab and ipilimumab in lung cancer. Here immunoSEQ multiplex PCR was the method, and the copy in TCRdb shows in-frame clones only, minus some. The sample records roughly 39,000 clones, 89% being singletons. Sequences were derived from peripheral blood, sampled before neoadjuvant nivolumab, alone or with ipilimumab. The receptors shown here come from an adult with non-small cell lung cancer.

This clone was seen once. The chain has TRBV10-3 and TRBJ2-1; 11 bases are a match to TRBD2. The CDR3 sequence is 15 residues long. In germline, CDR1 is ENHRY, CDR2 SYGVKD. V lost 6 bases, J lost 4 bases, and 5 bases stayed unmatched. The CDR3 sequence is CAIRDSGRDYNEQFF. The CDR3, as DNA: TGTGCCATCAGAGATAGCGGGAGGGATTACAATGAGCAGTTCTTC.

The V call is TRBV5-1, the J call TRBJ2-7, with D unresolved. Germline values: CDR1 SGHRS, CDR2 YFSETQ. The CDR3 is 13 residues long. The V gene lost 6 bases and the J gene lost 2 bases, with 12 bases spanning the gap. This CDR3 is CASTDTPAYEQYF. For the CDR3, the DNA is TGCGCCAGCACCGATACTCCTGCCTACGAGCAGTACTTC.

Comments on this clone: One junction end disagrees with the germline gene, perhaps due to a read error. Here the CDR3 DNA reads TGTGCCAGCCGCTTTGAGGGACAGGGGGGATCTGGGCAGTTCTTC. This sequence encodes CASRFEGQGGSGQFF. V is TRBV11-3 and J is TRBJ2-1, with 11 positions matching TRBD1. Germline V gene sequence: CDR1 SGHNT, CDR2 YENEEA. The CDR3 has 15 residues.

In its sample, this clone was seen a few times. The chain is built from TRBV30 and TRBJ2-5; no definite D call. V was trimmed by 2 bases and J by 2 bases, leaving 9 bases between them. The V gene's germline CDR1 is GTSNPN and CDR2 SVGIG (reference sequence). The CDR3 extends over 13 amino acids. CDR3 nucleotide sequence: TGTGCCTGGAGTTCAAGACCGCAAGAGACCCAGTACTTC. It is translated as CAWSSRPQETQYF. The whole variable domain, remainder taken from reference TRBV30 and TRBJ2-5, is SQTIHQWPATLVQPVGSPLSLECTVEGTSNPNLYWYRQAAGRGLQLLFYSVGIGQISSEVPQNLSASRPQDRQFILSSKKLLLSDSGFYLCAWSSRPQETQYFGPGTRLLVL.

This chain uses TRBV9 with TRBJ2-7, with 9 positions matching TRBD2. There are 16 residues in the CDR3. Trimming at V came to 0 bases and at J to 0 bases, leaving 4 bases not matched to a gene. CDR1 and CDR2 (germline): SGDLS, YYNGEE. The CDR3 protein is CASSVASGESSYEQYF. As DNA, the CDR3 is TGTGCCAGCAGCGTAGCTAGCGGGGAGAGCTCCTACGAGCAGTACTTC.

The J gene is TRBJ2-1, the V gene TRBV5-1; 9 bases line up with TRBD2. V lost 3 bases to trimming and J lost 7 bases; unmatched junction nucleotides: 11. The CDR3 extends over 16 amino acids. Germline CDR1 SGHRS, CDR2 YFSETQ. CDR3 protein: CASSWAAREGYNEQFF. DNA of the CDR3: TGCGCCAGCAGCTGGGCGGCGCGGGAGGGGTATAATGAGCAGTTCTTC.

The chain has TRBV10-3 and TRBJ2-3; D perhaps matches TRBD2 (5 bases). Looked up from germline, CDR1 is ENHRY and CDR2 is SYGVKD. The CDR3 runs 14 residues. Trimming stripped 6 bases from V and 2 bases from J, with 12 bases between. CDR3 loop: CAIREGDPTDTQYF. The CDR3 DNA reads as TGTGCCATCAGAGAGGGAGACCCCACAGATACGCAGTATTTT.